This T cell receptor beta chain was sequenced during a study of early T cells in non-severe SARS-CoV-2 infection. Across the whole study: Sequencing was performed on bulk RNA from unsorted whole blood, leaving chains unpaired. Study-wide results and caveats: VDJdb-based annotation leaned toward anti-spike CD8 responses and missed private and CD4 specificities.

Germline CDR1 and CDR2: MNHEY and SVGEGT. This CDR3 spans 17 amino acids. Trimming cost V 8 bases and J 0 bases; bases outside gene matches: 8. This clonotype was found many times. The antigen remains unidentified. The library protocol tagged individual cDNA molecules with unique molecular identifiers. TCRdb independently ran MiXCR on the 5' RACE reads; one entry per CDR3 protein. The table shows tens of thousands of distinct CDR3 sequences, with 5.5% to 7.5% occurring only once. The source material was whole blood. The chain uses TRBV6-2 or TRBV6-3 and TRBJ2-1; 12 positions agree with TRBD2. This TCR derives from an adult who was a healthcare worker with PCR-confirmed SARS-CoV-2 infection or an uninfected control (not recorded which). The CDR3 loop is CASLASGRASSYNEQFF. The CDR3 DNA follows: TGTGCCAGCTTGGCTAGCGGGAGGGCGAGCTCCTACAATGAGCAGTTCTTC.